This T cell receptor beta chain emerged from a study of blood T cell repertoires in COVID-19. At the level of the study: Donors in the United States, Italy and Spain gave samples during acute or convalescent COVID-19. PBMCs, B-cell-depleted T cells, or T cells provided the cDNA or gDNA that made up the material.

Original handling: For nucleated cells, counts were estimated from reference gene primer amplification. Sequenced by immunoSEQ multiplex PCR; TCRdb stores in-frame clones only, minus some. V and J calls and clone size are copied from that table; D and trimming were computed from the DNA. Among roughly 200,000 clones, approximately 85% were seen once, and the ten largest hold over 2.5%. V was clipped by 7 bases and J by 1 base, with 22 bases between them. In germline, CDR1 is MNHEY, CDR2 SMNVEV (reference sequence). CDR3 length: 17 amino acids. Sequences were obtained from peripheral blood. The chain couples TRBV27 to TRBJ1-1; maybe TRBD1 (5 bases). The clonotype originates from a man aged 60-69 years with acute or convalescent COVID-19. CDR3 DNA: TGTGCCAGCACTGTCGGGGGGAACGGGCTGAGGAACACTGAAGCTTTCTTT. Protein sequence: CASTVGGNGLRNTEAFF.